This T cell receptor beta chain originates from a study of blood T cell repertoires in COVID-19. Profiling relied on immunoSEQ multiplex PCR, and the TCRdb table lists in-frame clones only, not all of them. The table includes 250,000 or so clones, 85% detected once. A PCR-confirmed or clinician-diagnosed COVID-19 case had contacted exposed participants within 2 weeks of entry. This CDR3 contains 16 residues. Germline V CDR1 and CDR2: SEHNR, FQNEAQ (reference sequence). V was cut by 4 bases and J by 4 bases, with 16 bases left in between. Specimen: PBMCs or T cells enriched from blood (not recorded which). V and J are TRBV7-9 and TRBJ1-4; D call uncertain. This TCR was sampled from a woman aged 45-59 years who had been exposed to COVID-19. The CDR3 sequence is CASSSRVSGNNEKLFF. The CDR3 DNA is TGTGCCAGCAGCTCGCGGGTTTCGGGGAATAATGAAAAACTGTTTTTT.